One and the same sample provided the 4 T cell receptor beta chains below, sequenced in a study of graft-versus-host responses after intestinal transplantation. TCRdb's table, derived via immunoSEQ multiplex PCR, lists solely in-frame clones and lacks some. The table includes about 15,000 clones, under 70% detected once. Graft tissue processing released intraepithelial and lamina propria lymphocytes. Sequencing was performed on ileum tissue, taken around 99 weeks after intestinal transplantation. Every receptor here comes from a human patient who received an intestinal transplant, so some T cells may come from the graft donor.

This clone has just a few counts. The rearrangement uses TRBV27 and TRBJ2-7, with D unresolved. Per germline, CDR1 MNHEY and CDR2 SMNVEV (reference sequence). Trimming took 3 bases from V and 6 from J, leaving 18 bases between them. The CDR3 is 15 amino acids. Here the CDR3 reads CASSLSILTVGEQYF. As DNA, the CDR3 is TGTGCCAGCAGTTTGTCTATATTAACGGTCGGCGAGCAGTACTTC.

The chain joins TRBV30 to TRBJ1-5; 7 bases map to TRBD1. V was pared by 4 bases and J by 2 bases, with 8 bases of the junction left unmatched. In germline, CDR1 is GTSNPN, CDR2 SVGIG (reference sequence). The CDR3 is 15 amino acids. The CDR3 loop is CAWKATGRGNQPQHF. Written as DNA, the CDR3 is TGTGCCTGGAAAGCGACAGGGAGGGGCAATCAGCCCCAGCATTTT.

The table lists this clone with a few counts. A read error may produce the germline difference seen at one junction end. The rearrangement uses TRBV5-8 and TRBJ2-7; D unresolved. Per germline, CDR1 SGHTS and CDR2 YDEGEE. CDR3 size: 14 residues. The DNA of the CDR3 is TGTGCCAGAAGCTTGTTCGTCAGCTACTACGAGCAGTACTTC. Residues: CARSLFVSYYEQYF.

Notes on this clone: Other nucleotide sequences from this sample produce the same CDR3. The chain carries TRBV6-1 and TRBJ2-1; the D is unclear. Germline values: CDR1 MNHNS, CDR2 SASEGT. The CDR3 spans 15 residues. Trimming cost V 1 base and J 3 bases, with 10 bases left between them. In DNA form, the CDR3 reads TGTGCCAGCAGTGAAGAGGTCAGACTCTACAATGAGCAGTTCTTC. Its translation is CASSEEVRLYNEQFF.